This is a list of T cell receptor beta chains from one sample in a study of beta chain features in type 1 diabetes. Profiled with immunoSEQ multiplex PCR; TCRdb holds only in-frame clones, not every one. Of fewer than 250,000 clones in the sample, 11% to 15% were seen once. The material sequenced was naive CD4+ T cells from blood. These receptors came from a woman aged 40 to 49 in good health. CDR3s include the opening cysteine and the closing phenylalanine or tryptophan. A D gene is named only where the DNA matches it firmly. Only part of the rows carry a size: once, few, many, or a class if the clone is expanded.

CASSPGQYGYTF	TGTGCCAGCAGCCCGGGACAGTATGGCTACACCTTC	TRBD1	TRBV5-6	TRBJ1-2	NA
CASRLAGGDTQYF	TGTGCCAGCAGGCTAGCGGGGGGAGATACGCAGTATTTT	TRBD2	TRBV7-2	TRBJ2-3	NA
CASSSAGLAGERNTGELFF	TGTGCCAGCAGCTCAGCGGGACTAGCGGGGGAGAGGAACACCGGGGAGCTGTTTTTT	TRBD2	TRBV7-2	TRBJ2-2	few
CSVEARGGSTDTQYF	TGCAGCGTTGAAGCTCGGGGGGGCTCCACAGATACGCAGTATTTT	TRBD2	TRBV29-1	TRBJ2-3	NA
CASSLARTGDSPLHF	TGTGCCAGCAGCTTAGCACGGACAGGAGATTCACCCCTCCACTTT	TRBD1	TRBV7-9	TRBJ1-6	few
CASSTTDRGGGQPQHF	TGTGCCAGCAGTACCACCGACAGGGGGGGTGGTCAGCCCCAGCATTTT	TRBD1	TRBV28	TRBJ1-5	few
CASSPDRANTGELFF	TGTGCCAGCAGCCCGGACAGGGCGAACACCGGGGAGCTGTTTTTT	TRBD1	TRBV5-4	TRBJ2-2	NA
CASSFLRAEGNTEAFF	TGCGCCAGCAGCTTCCTCCGGGCCGAGGGGAACACTGAAGCTTTCTTT	NA	TRBV5-1	TRBJ1-1	few
CASSFRDSRLAGELFF	TGCGCCAGCAGCTTCCGGGACAGTCGATTGGCCGGGGAGCTGTTTTTT	TRBD1	TRBV5-1	TRBJ2-2	few
CASSERGYNTEAFF	TGTGCCAGCAGTGAAAGAGGGTACAACACTGAAGCTTTCTTT	NA	TRBV6-1	TRBJ1-1	NA
CASSKVEEQPYNEQFF	TGTGCCAGCAGCAAAGTCGAAGAACAACCCTACAATGAGCAGTTCTTC	NA	TRBV21-1	TRBJ2-1	few
CASSLRQALSTDTQYF	TGTGCCAGCAGCTTACGACAGGCGCTAAGCACAGATACGCAGTATTTT	NA	TRBV7-2	TRBJ2-3	few
CASSYLAGASTDTQYF	TGCGCCAGCAGCTACCTAGCGGGGGCGAGCACAGATACGCAGTATTTT	TRBD2	TRBV5-1	TRBJ2-3	NA
CASSPHAVGGTEAFF	TGTGCCAGCAGCCCCCACGCGGTGGGGGGCACTGAAGCTTTCTTT	NA	TRBV9	TRBJ1-1	few
CASSQKPGQGGNGYTF	TGTGCCAGCAGCCAAAAGCCCGGACAGGGGGGTAATGGCTACACCTTC	TRBD1	TRBV14	TRBJ1-2	few
CAIRGVGEANQPQHF	TGTGCCATCAGAGGAGTGGGGGAGGCGAATCAGCCCCAGCATTTT	NA	TRBV10-3	TRBJ1-5	few
CASSASTGAQDTIYF	TGTGCCAGCAGCGCTTCCACAGGGGCTCAAGACACCATATATTTT	TRBD1	TRBV9	TRBJ1-3	few
CASSNLGQGETQYF	TGTGCCAGCAGCAATCTGGGACAGGGCGAGACCCAGTACTTC	NA	TRBV21-1	TRBJ2-5	few
CASSLASGDSYNEQFF	TGCGCCAGCAGCTTGGCCTCTGGGGACTCTTACAATGAGCAGTTCTTC	NA	TRBV5-1	TRBJ2-1	NA
CASSRRTSGENEQFF	TGTGCCAGCAGCCGGCGGACTAGCGGGGAAAATGAGCAGTTCTTC	TRBD2	TRBV7-2	TRBJ2-1	NA
CASSPIEDSLNIQYF	TGTGCCAGCTCACCAATTGAGGACAGCCTGAACATTCAGTACTTC	NA	TRBV18	TRBJ2-4	NA
CASSYITRQDGYTF	TGTGCCAGCAGTTACATAACGCGGCAAGATGGCTACACCTTC	NA	TRBV6-5	TRBJ1-2	NA
CASSPRGSYGYTF	TGCGCCAGCAGCCCCAGGGGTTCCTATGGCTACACCTTC	NA	TRBV5-1	TRBJ1-2	NA
CASSVVGADTGELFF	TGTGCCAGCAGCGTCGTGGGGGCAGACACCGGGGAGCTGTTTTTT	NA	TRBV9	TRBJ2-2	NA
CASRLAGGHGDTQYF	TGTGCCAGCAGGCTAGCGGGGGGGCATGGAGATACGCAGTATTTT	TRBD2	TRBV6-6	TRBJ2-3	NA
CASSGRDLQYF	TGTGCCAGCAGTGGGCGGGACCTGCAGTATTTT	NA	TRBV2	TRBJ2-3	few
CASSLGGSTSTDTQYF	TGCGCCAGCAGCTTGGGCGGATCTACTAGCACAGATACGCAGTATTTT	NA	TRBV5-1	TRBJ2-3	NA
CASSPGRGRSSYNEQFF	TGTGCCAGCAGCCCAGGGCGCGGTCGGAGCTCCTACAATGAGCAGTTCTTC	NA	TRBV11-2	TRBJ2-1	few
CASSGGYGQQPNYGYTF	TGTGCCAGCAGCGGGGGCTACGGACAGCAACCTAACTATGGCTACACCTTC	NA	TRBV5-4	TRBJ1-2	few
CASRSLVTGELFF	TGTGCCAGCAGATCACTAGTTACCGGGGAGCTGTTTTTT	NA	TRBV25-1	TRBJ2-2	NA
CASSSPTGIRTGELFF	TGTGCCAGCAGTTCCCCTACAGGGATACGGACCGGGGAGCTGTTTTTT	NA	TRBV27	TRBJ2-2	few
CSVGQASYEQYF	TGCAGCGTTGGGCAGGCGTCCTACGAGCAGTACTTC	NA	TRBV29-1	TRBJ2-7	NA
CASSQDRAAAGGEKLFF	TGCGCCAGCAGCCAAGATCGCGCGGCGGCCGGTGGGGAAAAACTGTTTTTT	NA	TRBV4-3	TRBJ1-4	few
CASSIAGGTDTQYF	TGTGCCAGTAGTATAGCGGGAGGCACAGATACGCAGTATTTT	NA	TRBV19	TRBJ2-3	NA
CATNSRPETGGRDTEAFF	TGTGCCACGAATAGCCGGCCGGAGACAGGGGGTAGGGACACTGAAGCTTTCTTT	TRBD1	TRBV10-3	TRBJ1-1	NA
CASSLNDWVASYEQYF	TGTGCCAGCAGTTTAAACGACTGGGTCGCCTCCTACGAGCAGTACTTC	NA	TRBV28	TRBJ2-7	few
CASSRDMNTEAFF	TGTGCCAGCAGCCGGGATATGAACACTGAAGCTTTCTTT	NA	TRBV5-4	TRBJ1-1	NA
CASRPLGGNTEAFF	TGTGCCAGCAGGCCGTTGGGAGGTAATACTGAAGCTTTCTTT	NA	TRBV27	TRBJ1-1	NA
CASSERRGNTIYF	TGTGCCAGCAGTGAACGAAGAGGGAACACCATATATTTT	NA	TRBV2	TRBJ1-3	few
CASSFGQGDYGYTF	TGTGCCAGCAGCTTCGGACAGGGGGACTATGGCTACACCTTC	TRBD1	TRBV5-4	TRBJ1-2	few
CASSPPDRGYGYTF	TGCGCCAGCAGTCCTCCCGACAGGGGCTATGGCTACACCTTC	TRBD1	TRBV5-1	TRBJ1-2	few
CASSFGQGNSEAFF	TGTGCCAGCAGTTTCGGACAGGGGAACTCTGAAGCTTTCTTT	TRBD1	TRBV27	TRBJ1-1	NA
CASSAQTQGLGEQYF	TGTGCCAGCAGTGCGCAGACGCAGGGGCTAGGCGAGCAGTACTTC	NA	TRBV2	TRBJ2-7	few
CASSQEGRVYGYTF	TGTGCCAGCAGCCAAGAAGGCAGGGTGTATGGCTACACCTTC	NA	TRBV14	TRBJ1-2	few
CASSQVRDSATNEKLFF	TGCGCCAGCAGCCAAGTCAGGGACAGTGCAACTAATGAAAAACTGTTTTTT	TRBD1	TRBV4-1	TRBJ1-4	few
CASSQDWDSAQNSPLHF	TGCGCCAGCAGCCAAGACTGGGACTCGGCACAAAATTCACCCCTCCACTTT	NA	TRBV4-1	TRBJ1-6	NA
CASSSGLAGGRHNEQFF	TGCGCCAGCAGCTCGGGACTAGCGGGGGGCCGACACAATGAGCAGTTCTTC	TRBD2	TRBV5-1	TRBJ2-1	NA
CATKLVRGLGTEAFF	TGTGCCACCAAATTGGTCCGGGGTCTGGGCACTGAAGCTTTCTTT	NA	TRBV2	TRBJ1-1	NA